This record covers a single T cell receptor (beta chain). The target antigen is unknown. The sample originates from a study of blood T cells in healthy people across ages. Study-wide results and limits: Any changes in expanded clonotypes were possibly confounded, as donor CMV status remained unknown. Naive and antigen-experienced cells were not separated, limiting conclusive comparison.

The use of a sample-barcoded 5' primer and a J-beta primer mix characterized a second PCR of about 7 to 12 cycles. Each TCR beta cDNA got a 12-nucleotide random molecular identifier. TCRdb processed the 5' RACE reads anew with MiXCR; each CDR3 protein has one entry. The sample includes about 1.1 million distinct CDR3 sequences, around two fifths of them seen just once. J was trimmed by 8 bases and V by 7 bases; bases with no gene match: 11. CDR3 length: 15 residues. The specimen was blood. This receptor was taken from a young man in good health. V is TRBV12-3 or TRBV12-4 and J is TRBJ2-2; 9 bases are shared with TRBD1. Here the CDR3 DNA reads TGTGCCAGCACCCGGGGGACAGGGAAGGTTGGGGAGCTGTTTTTT. Encoded protein: CASTRGTGKVGELFF.